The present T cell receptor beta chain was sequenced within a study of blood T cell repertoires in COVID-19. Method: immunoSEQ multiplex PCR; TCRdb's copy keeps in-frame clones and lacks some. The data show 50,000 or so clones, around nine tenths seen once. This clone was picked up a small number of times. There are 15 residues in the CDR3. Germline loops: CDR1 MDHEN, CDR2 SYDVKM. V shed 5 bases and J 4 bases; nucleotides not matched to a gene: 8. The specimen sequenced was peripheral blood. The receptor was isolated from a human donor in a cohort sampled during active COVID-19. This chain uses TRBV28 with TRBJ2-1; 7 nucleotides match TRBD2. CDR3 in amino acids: CASSQGAGVYNEQFF. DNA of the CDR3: TGTGCCAGCAGTCAAGGGGCGGGGGTTTACAATGAGCAGTTCTTC.